The TCR beta chain described here comes from a study of CD8+ T cells in alopecia areata. Broader study findings: Sequences from scalp samples also cover resident alphabeta T cells of normal skin. Patients shared TCRs less clearly than mice did, possibly for HLA-related reasons. The study found higher clonality in lesional than normal scalp, especially in alopecia totalis/universalis.

CDR1 and CDR2 from the germline V gene are GTSNPN and SVGIG (reference sequence). This CDR3 spans 13 amino acids. Trimming left V 6 bases short and J 0 bases short, with 8 bases between. Comment on this clone: Its antigen is not known.

Sequencing relied on a cDNA template that was reverse transcribed from extracted RNA. Sequencing was performed with immunoSEQ multiplex PCR; in TCRdb, only in-frame clones are kept and a portion is missing. The sample records approximately 150,000 clones, 62% being singletons. The source is a human donor in good health. The source material was CD8+ T cells sorted from blood. The chain joins TRBV30 to TRBJ1-4; no clear D. The CDR3 protein is CACGLSTNEKLFF. CDR3 nucleotide sequence: TGTGCCTGCGGACTCTCAACTAATGAAAAACTGTTTTTT.